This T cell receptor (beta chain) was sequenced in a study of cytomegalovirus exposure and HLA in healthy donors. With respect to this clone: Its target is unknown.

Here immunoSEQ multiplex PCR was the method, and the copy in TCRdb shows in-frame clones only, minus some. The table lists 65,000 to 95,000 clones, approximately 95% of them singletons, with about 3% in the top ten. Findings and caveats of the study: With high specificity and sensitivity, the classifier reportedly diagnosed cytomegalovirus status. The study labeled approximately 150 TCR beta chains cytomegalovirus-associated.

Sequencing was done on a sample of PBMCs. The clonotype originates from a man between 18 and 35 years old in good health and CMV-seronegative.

The CDR3 protein is CASSEPTGWTEAFF. The CDR3 nucleotides are TGTGCCAGCAGTGAACCGACAGGTTGGACTGAAGCTTTCTTT. The V and J genes are TRBV6-1 and TRBJ1-1, with a possible D match to TRBD1 (6 bases). V gave up 2 bases and J gave up 5 bases, with 12 bases separating them. The CDR3 runs to 14 residues. The germline CDR1 and CDR2 sequences are MNHNS and SASEGT.